Following are 17 T cell receptor beta chains from one sample sequenced in a study of T-cell memory formation after mild COVID-19. A single record per CDR3 protein comes from TCRdb applying MiXCR to the 5' RACE reads. The table has 430,000 or so distinct CDR3 sequences, 20% to 30% seen once; the top ten hold approximately 12%. The sequencing sample was made of PBMCs or a T cell subset sorted from them (not recorded which). The receptors were sampled from an adult woman who had mild COVID-19 (a few samples of this study predate the infection). Cell type and time point are not known.

The chain links TRBV12-3 or TRBV12-4 to TRBJ2-4; D uncertain. The CDR3 is 12 amino acids. V was pared by 11 bases and J by 0 bases, with 8 bases between. CDR3 amino acids: CAVRLAKNIQYF. For the CDR3, the DNA is TGTGCCGTCCGACTAGCCAAAAACATTCAGTACTTC.

This chain joins TRBV7-9 and TRBJ2-7, with D tentatively TRBD1 (5 bases). The CDR3 extends over 16 amino acids. The germline CDR1 and CDR2 sequences are SEHNR and FQNEAQ (reference sequence). The V end lost 5 bases, the J end lost 2 bases, and 19 bases lay between the germline ends. This CDR3 is CASSLGVGRKAYEQYF. The CDR3 coding sequence is TGTGCCAGCAGCCTAGGGGTCGGGCGGAAAGCCTACGAGCAGTACTTC.

The chain employs TRBV7-9 and TRBJ2-1; 10 bases align to TRBD1. The CDR3 covers 16 residues. Germline loops: CDR1 SEHNR, CDR2 FQNEAQ (reference sequence). Germline trimming cut 6 bases from V and 1 base from J; bases unmatched to any gene: 6. CDR3 sequence (DNA): TGTGCCAGCAGAGCCGGACAGGGGGGTTCCTACAATGAGCAGTTCTTC. Protein: CASRAGQGGSYNEQFF.

The genes are TRBV6-2 or TRBV6-3 and TRBJ2-1, with 10 bases that match TRBD2. CDR1 MNHEY and CDR2 SVGEGT come from the germline V gene. The J segment lost 8 bases and the V segment lost 1 base, leaving 5 bases of the junction unmatched. The CDR3 spans 15 residues. The DNA for the CDR3 is TGTGCCAGCAGTTACTTAAGCGGGAGGGCCGATGAGCAGTTCTTC. It encodes CASSYLSGRADEQFF.

This clonotype showed up just a few times. The rearrangement joins TRBV3-1 to TRBJ2-1; 9 bases line up with TRBD2. The ends lost 4 bases at V and 8 bases at J; junction bases unmatched: 9. Germline V lookup: CDR1 LGHDT, CDR2 YNNKEL (reference sequence). The CDR3 is made up of 15 amino acids. The CDR3 region is CASSPSGTYVDEQFF. The DNA for the CDR3 is TGTGCCAGCAGCCCTAGCGGGACCTACGTGGATGAGCAGTTCTTC.

This clonotype was counted between two and nine times. The V and J genes are TRBV5-1 and TRBJ1-5; D may be TRBD1 (5 bases). The CDR3 totals 14 residues. The germline V gene has CDR1 SGHRS and CDR2 YFSETQ. V was trimmed by 7 bases and J by 3 bases, leaving 14 bases between them. CDR3 coding DNA: TGCGCCAGCGCCCCTGGGGCCGACAATCAGCCCCAGCATTTT. It codes for CASAPGADNQPQHF.

This sequence joins TRBV5-5 and TRBJ1-2, with no clear D. The V and J ends lost 0 bases and 8 bases respectively, with 14 bases between them. The CDR3 runs to 14 residues. Germline-derived CDR1 and CDR2 are SGHKS and YYEKEE (reference sequence). CDR3 DNA sequence: TGTGCCAGCAGCTTGGTAGAGGTCCTGGGCGGCTACACCTTC. Translation: CASSLVEVLGGYTF.

The chain carries TRBV5-1 and TRBJ2-2; D tentatively fits TRBD1 or TRBD2 (6 bases each). The CDR3 has 17 residues. Trimming removed 0 bases at V and 3 bases at J, with 15 bases between. Looked up from germline, CDR1 is SGHRS and CDR2 is YFSETQ. The CDR3 nucleotides read TGCGCCAGCAGCTTGGCCAGTGGGGGGCGCGACACCGGGGAGCTGTTTTTT. Amino acids: CASSLASGGRDTGELFF. The full variable domain, rest sourced from reference TRBV5-1 and TRBJ2-2, is KAGVTQTPRYLIKTRGQQVTLSCSPISGHRSVSWYQQTPGQGLQFLFEYFSETQRNKGNFPGRFSGRQFSNSRSEMNVSTLELGDSALYLCASSLASGGRDTGELFFGEGSRLTVL.

The chain recombines TRBV15 with TRBJ2-3, with D possibly TRBD2 on 5 matching bases. Germline V gene sequence: CDR1 LNHNV, CDR2 YYDKDF (reference sequence). The CDR3 totals 16 residues. Between the trimmed V and J ends, which lost 0 bases and 6 bases, there was a span of 16 bases. DNA for the CDR3: TGTGCCACCAGCAGAGATCCCCCGGGGTCTATTGATACGCAGTATTTT. As protein: CATSRDPPGSIDTQYF.

J is TRBJ1-4 and V is TRBV29-1; unclear D gene. Trimming took off 7 bases at V and 8 bases at J, with 11 bases between the two ends. This CDR3 is 11 amino acids long. CDR1 and CDR2 (germline): SQVTM, ANQGSEA. CDR3 protein: CSAQIREKLFF. CDR3 sequence (DNA): TGCAGCGCTCAAATACGGGAAAAACTGTTTTTT.

This clonotype was counted a single time. This chain uses TRBV6-1 with TRBJ2-3; D might be TRBD1 or TRBD2, each matching 5 bases. Germline V gene sequence: CDR1 MNHNS, CDR2 SASEGT. The CDR3 is 14 amino acids. Trimming removed 4 bases from V and 4 bases from J, with 12 bases in between. CDR3 DNA: TGTGCCAGCAGTGGGGGCAGGGACGCAGATACGCAGTATTTT. Its protein product is CASSGGRDADTQYF.

The gene calls are TRBV5-1 and TRBJ1-2; D unclear. Germline V lookup: CDR1 SGHRS, CDR2 YFSETQ. Trimming stripped 1 base from V and 3 bases from J, with 13 bases between. This CDR3 is built from 15 residues. DNA of the CDR3: TGCGCCAGCAGCTTGATAGGGCCCCCCGACTATGGCTACACCTTC. It translates to CASSLIGPPDYGYTF.

This sequence joins TRBV30 and TRBJ1-1; no firm D call. The CDR3 is 11 amino acids. Germline V gene lookup returns CDR1 GTSNPN and CDR2 SVGIG (reference sequence). V was pared by 8 bases and J by 4 bases, with 11 bases between. In DNA, the CDR3 is TGTGCCCTCTCGTGGGGCACTGAAGCTTTCTTT. Translation: CALSWGTEAFF. Supplemented by reference TRBV30 and TRBJ1-1, the full variable domain reads SQTIHQWPATLVQPVGSPLSLECTVEGTSNPNLYWYRQAAGRGLQLLFYSVGIGQISSEVPQNLSASRPQDRQFILSSKKLLLSDSGFYLCALSWGTEAFFGQGTRLTVV.

The rearrangement joins TRBV6-5 to TRBJ2-1; 8 bases map to TRBD2. With 4 bases clipped from V and 1 base from J, the junction kept 6 bases outside the gene matches. The CDR3 runs to 16 residues. Germline assignment: CDR1 MNHEY and CDR2 SVGAGI. CDR3 in amino acids: CASSWGSGISYNEQFF. The CDR3 nucleotides are TGTGCCAGCAGTTGGGGTAGCGGGATTTCCTACAATGAGCAGTTCTTC.

This chain links TRBV7-9 with TRBJ2-2; TRBD2 matches 9 bases. CDR3 length equals 18 residues. Trimming cost V 6 bases and J 2 bases; bases outside gene matches: 13. The germline CDR1 and CDR2 sequences are SEHNR and FQNEAQ (reference sequence). CDR3 nucleotide sequence: TGTGCCAGCAGTCTCCCGAAGGTAGCGGGAGCCAACACCGGGGAGCTGTTTTTT. It specifies CASSLPKVAGANTGELFF.

This clonotype was counted a few times. DNA of the CDR3: TGCGCCAGCAGCCAATCGGGTATGGGCTCCTACGAGCAGTACTTC. It yields the protein CASSQSGMGSYEQYF. The J gene is TRBJ2-7, the V gene TRBV4-1; D is unresolved. CDR3 size: 15 residues. V was shortened by 2 bases and J by 0 bases, with 11 bases between the two germline ends. Looked up from germline, CDR1 is MGHRA and CDR2 is YSYEKL.

The table lists this clonotype with a count of one. This rearrangement joins TRBV7-9 to TRBJ1-2; maybe TRBD1 (6 bases). V shed 5 bases and J shed 6 bases, with 16 bases lying between them. Germline-derived CDR1 and CDR2 are SEHNR and FQNEAQ (reference sequence). This CDR3 comprises 14 residues. The CDR3 region is CASSTRDIFDGYTF. DNA of the CDR3: TGTGCCAGCAGCACCAGGGACATCTTCGATGGCTACACCTTC.